This is a list of T cell receptor beta chains from one sample in a study of metastatic and nonmetastatic thyroid tumors. TCRdb re-called clones from the PCR reads using MiXCR. The sample carries 23,000 or so clones, more than 15% recorded once. The sample comprised blood. Every receptor here comes from a male donor with papillary thyroid cancer or a benign thyroid nodule (not recorded which). Some clones in this sample may be carry-over from other donors' samples. Both conserved end residues are part of each CDR3. Fields, in order: V gene, J gene, clone size, D gene, CDR3 protein, CDR3 DNA. The D gene is left open where the match is weak. Some rows mark clone size as missing; the rest say once, few, many or name a class of expanded clone.

v_gene: TRBV6-1
j_gene: TRBJ2-1
abundance: medium-sized
d_gene: TRBD1
CDR3aa: CASSGTGVNEQFF
CDR3nt: TGTGCCAGCAGCGGGACAGGGGTTAATGAGCAGTTCTTC

v_gene: TRBV6-4
j_gene: TRBJ1-6
abundance: -
d_gene: -
CDR3aa: CASSDWPNSPLHF
CDR3nt: TGTGCCAGCAGTGACTGGCCGAATTCACCCCTCCACTTT

v_gene: TRBV30
j_gene: TRBJ1-6
abundance: few
d_gene: -
CDR3aa: CAWTLNSPLHF
CDR3nt: TGTGCCTGGACCCTAAATTCACCCCTCCACTTT

v_gene: TRBV4-2
j_gene: TRBJ2-3
abundance: -
d_gene: TRBD2
CDR3aa: CASSQDTRTSGGTDTQYF
CDR3nt: TGTGCCAGCAGCCAAGATACCCGGACTAGCGGGGGGACAGATACGCAGTATTTT

v_gene: TRBV24-1
j_gene: TRBJ2-4
abundance: many
d_gene: -
CDR3aa: CATSDAHRDSKNIQYF
CDR3nt: TGTGCCACCAGTGACGCCCACCGGGACTCCAAAAACATTCAGTACTTC

v_gene: TRBV24-1
j_gene: TRBJ2-3
abundance: -
d_gene: -
CDR3aa: CATSDPGTVTDTQYF
CDR3nt: TGTGCCACCAGTGATCCGGGGACTGTCACAGATACGCAGTATTTT

v_gene: TRBV2
j_gene: TRBJ1-5
abundance: many
d_gene: -
CDR3aa: CASRDDDSRRAQPQHF
CDR3nt: TGTGCCAGCAGAGACGATGACAGTCGAAGGGCTCAGCCCCAGCATTTT

v_gene: TRBV7-3
j_gene: TRBJ2-7
abundance: many
d_gene: -
CDR3aa: CASSPGVGGTYEQYF
CDR3nt: TGTGCCAGCAGCCCGGGGGTGGGAGGTACCTACGAGCAGTACTTC

v_gene: TRBV4-1
j_gene: TRBJ2-5
abundance: many
d_gene: -
CDR3aa: CASSQVGGGMETQYF
CDR3nt: TGCGCCAGCAGCCAAGTGGGAGGGGGCATGGAGACCCAGTACTTC

v_gene: TRBV10-3
j_gene: TRBJ1-5
abundance: many
d_gene: -
CDR3aa: CAIGITENQPQHF
CDR3nt: TGTGCCATCGGAATCACCGAGAATCAGCCCCAGCATTTT

v_gene: TRBV28
j_gene: TRBJ2-3
abundance: medium-sized
d_gene: -
CDR3aa: CASSSPFPATSTDTQYF
CDR3nt: TGTGCCAGCAGTTCACCCTTCCCGGCGACTAGCACAGATACGCAGTATTTT

v_gene: TRBV11-3
j_gene: TRBJ2-2
abundance: -
d_gene: -
CDR3aa: CASSRDGPTGELFF
CDR3nt: TGTGCCAGCAGCCGGGACGGCCCCACCGGGGAGCTGTTTTTT

v_gene: TRBV3-1
j_gene: TRBJ2-1
abundance: many
d_gene: -
CDR3aa: CASSQDPGGGSQFF
CDR3nt: TGTGCCAGCAGCCAAGACCCAGGGGGGGGGAGCCAGTTCTTC

v_gene: TRBV7-9
j_gene: TRBJ1-1
abundance: many
d_gene: -
CDR3aa: CASSPGRGLNTEAFF
CDR3nt: TGTGCCAGCAGCCCGGGGCGGGGGCTGAACACTGAAGCTTTCTTT

v_gene: TRBV4-2
j_gene: TRBJ2-1
abundance: many
d_gene: TRBD2
CDR3aa: CASSPQNPLAGGRLNEQFF
CDR3nt: TGTGCCAGCAGCCCACAAAACCCTCTAGCGGGAGGGAGGCTAAATGAGCAGTTCTTC

v_gene: TRBV28
j_gene: TRBJ1-3
abundance: -
d_gene: TRBD1
CDR3aa: CASSLWELQGAGNTIYF
CDR3nt: TGTGCCAGCAGTTTATGGGAACTTCAGGGGGCCGGAAACACCATATATTTT

v_gene: TRBV25-1
j_gene: TRBJ2-7
abundance: few
d_gene: TRBD2
CDR3aa: CASSETTSGSYEQYF
CDR3nt: TGTGCCAGCAGTGAGACGACTAGCGGGTCCTACGAGCAGTACTTC

v_gene: TRBV6-2/TRBV6-3
j_gene: TRBJ2-7
abundance: few
d_gene: -
CDR3aa: CASTIPPYEQYF
CDR3nt: TGTGCCAGCACTATACCTCCCTACGAGCAGTACTTC

v_gene: TRBV20-1
j_gene: TRBJ1-1
abundance: -
d_gene: TRBD1
CDR3aa: CSARYPRGGQSGTEAFF
CDR3nt: TGCAGTGCTAGATATCCCAGGGGGGGCCAGAGCGGCACTGAAGCTTTCTTT

v_gene: TRBV11-1
j_gene: TRBJ2-1
abundance: -
d_gene: TRBD2
CDR3aa: CAGSEASVLAGGGEQFF
CDR3nt: TGTGCCGGCAGCGAAGCAAGTGTACTAGCGGGAGGGGGTGAGCAGTTCTTC

v_gene: TRBV6-5
j_gene: TRBJ1-6
abundance: many
d_gene: -
CDR3aa: CASRNREIIVSYNSPLHF
CDR3nt: TGTGCCAGCAGAAACCGGGAAATTATAGTGTCCTATAATTCACCCCTCCACTTT

v_gene: TRBV7-9
j_gene: TRBJ2-2
abundance: many
d_gene: -
CDR3aa: CASSLARGNTGELFF
CDR3nt: TGTGCCAGCAGCTTAGCGCGGGGAAACACCGGGGAGCTGTTTTTT

v_gene: TRBV19
j_gene: TRBJ2-7
abundance: many
d_gene: -
CDR3aa: CASSIGDTVLSYEQYF
CDR3nt: TGTGCCAGTAGTATTGGAGACACCGTACTCTCCTACGAGCAGTACTTC

v_gene: TRBV5-1
j_gene: TRBJ2-7
abundance: medium-sized
d_gene: TRBD1
CDR3aa: CASSSVGTGSYEQYF
CDR3nt: TGCGCCAGCAGCTCGGTGGGGACAGGGTCGTACGAGCAGTACTTC

v_gene: TRBV14
j_gene: TRBJ2-4
abundance: many
d_gene: TRBD1
CDR3aa: CASSHSGTGGKRNIQYF
CDR3nt: TGTGCCAGCAGCCACAGCGGGACAGGGGGTAAGAGGAACATTCAGTACTTC

v_gene: TRBV5-1
j_gene: TRBJ2-7
abundance: many
d_gene: -
CDR3aa: CASWVVAVPDEQYF
CDR3nt: TGCGCCAGCTGGGTGGTAGCCGTACCGGACGAGCAGTACTTC

v_gene: TRBV11-3
j_gene: TRBJ1-2
abundance: few
d_gene: -
CDR3aa: CASSPAGAYDYGYTF
CDR3nt: TGTGCCAGCAGCCCCGCGGGGGCGTACGACTATGGCTACACCTTC

v_gene: TRBV7-2
j_gene: TRBJ1-2
abundance: -
d_gene: -
CDR3aa: CASSLSPVSGTGHTF
CDR3nt: TGTGCCAGCAGCTTATCCCCCGTGTCGGGCACGGGCCATACCTTC